The present TCR beta chain was sequenced within a study of monozygotic twins with inflammatory bowel disease. Germline V gene lookup returns CDR1 SGHDN and CDR2 FVKESK. CDR3 length equals 12 residues. TCRdb re-called the 5' RACE reads and catalogs CDR3 proteins one per entry, DNA excluded. The sample shows around 450,000 distinct CDR3 sequences, and approximately 2.4% sits with its ten largest clones. Sequenced input: blood. V gene TRBV14 combines with J gene TRBJ2-7; TCRdb indicates TRBD1, and absent DNA this call remains unverified. This sequence originates from a human donor with ulcerative colitis or Crohn's disease, or a healthy co-twin of an affected twin (not recorded which). CDR3: CASSQGERGRAF.